The sequence of this T cell receptor beta chain was determined in a study of technical replicates of blood from several donors. Libraries were prepared by immunoSEQ multiplex PCR; TCRdb keeps only in-frame clonotypes and omits some of them. The sample consists of tens of thousands of clones, approximately 87% of them appearing once. Germline CDR1 reads MDHEN; CDR2 reads SYDVKM. The CDR3 has 12 amino acids. V was trimmed by 3 bases and J by 8 bases, leaving 10 bases between them. V is TRBV28 and J is TRBJ1-2; D is perhaps TRBD1 (6 bases). The sample was PBMCs. This TCR derives from a human donor in good health. Some clones in this sample may be carry-over from other donors' samples. CDR3 in amino acids: CASSFTQGGYTF. Here the CDR3 DNA reads TGTGCCAGCAGTTTTACACAGGGAGGCTACACCTTC.